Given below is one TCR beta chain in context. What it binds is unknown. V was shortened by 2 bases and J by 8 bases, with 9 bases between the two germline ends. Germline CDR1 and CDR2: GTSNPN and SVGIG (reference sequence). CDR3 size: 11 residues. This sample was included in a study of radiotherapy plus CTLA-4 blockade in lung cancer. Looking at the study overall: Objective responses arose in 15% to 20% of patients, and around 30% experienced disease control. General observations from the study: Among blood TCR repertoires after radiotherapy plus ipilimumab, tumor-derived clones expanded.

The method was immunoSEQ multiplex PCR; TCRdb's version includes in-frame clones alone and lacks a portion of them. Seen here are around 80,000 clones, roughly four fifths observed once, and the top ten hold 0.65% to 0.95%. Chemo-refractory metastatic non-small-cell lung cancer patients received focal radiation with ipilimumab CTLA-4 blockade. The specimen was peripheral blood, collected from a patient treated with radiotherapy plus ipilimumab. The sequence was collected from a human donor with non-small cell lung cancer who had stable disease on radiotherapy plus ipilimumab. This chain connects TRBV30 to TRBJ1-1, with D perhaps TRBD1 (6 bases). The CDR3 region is CAWSFTGEAFF. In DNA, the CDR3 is TGTGCCTGGAGTTTTACAGGGGAAGCTTTCTTT.